One sample yielded the 27 T cell receptor beta chains listed below, sequenced in a study of patients and donors after allogeneic stem cell transplantation. TCRdb fed the RT-PCR reads into MiXCR, producing one record per CDR3 protein. The table lists about 200,000 distinct CDR3 sequences, 38% of them singletons. The sample comprised blood, either unsorted or a sorted T cell fraction (not recorded which). The receptors originated from a human donor who was either an allogeneic HSCT recipient or a stem cell or donor lymphocyte infusion donor (not recorded which). It is not recorded whose cells these are; they may come from a transplant donor.

This clonotype was detected once. The V call is TRBV2, the J call TRBJ2-3, with a possible D match to TRBD2 (6 bases). The CDR3 is made up of 14 amino acids. Between the trimmed V and J ends, which lost 6 bases and 2 bases, there was a span of 12 bases. CDR1 is SNHLY and CDR2 is FYNNEI in the germline V gene. CDR3 sequence: CASSRDSHTDTQYF. For the CDR3, the DNA is TGTGCCAGCAGCCGGGACTCACACACAGATACGCAGTATTTT.

V is TRBV7-8 and J is TRBJ1-6, with D hard to call. V was shortened by 5 bases and J by 0 bases, with 11 bases between the two germline ends. This CDR3 has 16 amino acids. Germline CDR1 is SGHVS and CDR2 is FQNEAQ. The CDR3 coding sequence is TGTGCCAGCAGCCAGACTCATAGCTCCTATAATTCACCCCTCCACTTT. This gives the protein CASSQTHSSYNSPLHF.

This clonotype was detected a few times. This sequence joins TRBV9 and TRBJ1-2, with D perhaps matching TRBD1 (5 bases). The CDR3 spans 15 residues. Germline CDR1 is SGDLS and CDR2 is YYNGEE. V was shortened by 5 bases and J by 0 bases, with 14 bases between the two germline ends. DNA for the CDR3: TGTGCCAGCAGACCCCCAGGGCCGTCTAACTATGGCTACACCTTC. This sequence encodes CASRPPGPSNYGYTF.

The rearrangement uses TRBV4-3 and TRBJ2-7, with D perhaps assigned TRBD1 or TRBD2 (5 bases each). The CDR3 extends over 15 amino acids. The V gene's germline CDR1 is LGHNA and CDR2 YSLEER. V dropped 0 bases and J dropped 0 bases, with 9 bases sitting between them. DNA of the CDR3: TGCGCCAGCAGCCAAGACTGGGGGAGCTCCTACGAGCAGTACTTC. The encoded protein is CASSQDWGSSYEQYF.

This clonotype came up a few times. The CDR3 region has the DNA TGTGCCAGCAGCCAAACTGACAGGATCTATGGCTACACCTTC. This encodes CASSQTDRIYGYTF. This chain links TRBV14 with TRBJ1-2; TRBD1 is a possible D gene (6 bases). CDR1 is SGHDN and CDR2 is FVKESK in the germline V gene. The V and J ends lost 2 bases and 4 bases respectively, with 11 bases between them. The CDR3 extends over 14 amino acids. Full variable domain (remainder filled in from reference TRBV14 and TRBJ1-2): EAGVTQFPSHSVIEKGQTVTLRCDPISGHDNLYWYRRVMGKEIKFLLHFVKESKQDESGMPNNRFLAERTGGTYSTLKVQPAELEDSGVYFCASSQTDRIYGYTFGSGTRLTVV.

The chain recombines TRBV5-6 with TRBJ1-1; D gene uncertain. CDR3 length: 15 residues. V gave up 4 bases and J gave up 0 bases, with 13 bases separating them. CDR1 and CDR2 from the germline V gene are SGHDT and YYEEEE. Here the CDR3 DNA reads TGTGCCAGCAGCCTGTCCCCGTTCATGAACACTGAAGCTTTCTTT. Residues: CASSLSPFMNTEAFF.

This clonotype has only a few counts. Here the CDR3 DNA reads TGCAGTGCTAGAGACAGGGGGAACACTGAAGCTTTCTTT. It yields the protein CSARDRGNTEAFF. The V and J genes are TRBV20-1 and TRBJ1-1, with a tentative D call TRBD1 (6 bases). Trimming cost V 0 bases and J 1 base, with 6 bases left between them. Germline values: CDR1 DFQATT, CDR2 SNEGSKA (reference sequence). The CDR3 is 13 amino acids.

This rearrangement joins TRBV27 to TRBJ1-2; D uncertain. The germline V gene has CDR1 MNHEY and CDR2 SMNVEV (reference sequence). This CDR3 comprises 16 residues. The ends were cut back, 3 bases at V and 6 bases at J, with 20 bases in the middle. CDR3 coding DNA: TGTGCCAGCAGTTTGGTTTGGTCGGGAAACCTAAATGGCTACACCTTC. Protein sequence: CASSLVWSGNLNGYTF.

This clonotype was detected only a few times. The chain uses TRBV12-3 or TRBV12-4 and TRBJ1-4; possible D gene TRBD1, 5 bases. Trimming stripped 6 bases from V and 10 bases from J, with 15 bases between. The CDR3 sequence is 13 residues long. CDR3 sequence reads: CASSGTLRGKLFF. The CDR3 DNA reads TGTGCCAGCAGCGGGACTCTGAGGGGAAAACTGTTTTTT.

The chain couples TRBV18 to TRBJ2-7, with unresolved D. V was shortened by 3 bases and J by 0 bases, with 3 bases between the two germline ends. The CDR3 has 12 amino acids. CDR1 KGHSH and CDR2 LQKENI come from the germline V gene. The CDR3 DNA sequence: TGTGCCAGCTCACCCCCCTCCTACGAGCAGTACTTC. Its protein is CASSPPSYEQYF.

The gene calls are TRBV9 and TRBJ2-5; 12 bases line up with TRBD2. The CDR3 is made up of 16 amino acids. Germline CDR1 SGDLS, CDR2 YYNGEE. With 2 bases clipped from V and 1 base from J, the junction kept 3 bases outside the gene matches. In DNA form, the CDR3 reads TGTGCCAGCAGCGTGGGACTAGCGGGTACCCAAGAGACCCAGTACTTC. It yields the protein CASSVGLAGTQETQYF. Using reference TRBV9 and TRBJ2-5 for the parts outside the CDR3, the full variable domain is DSGVTQTPKHLITATGQRVTLRCSPRSGDLSVYWYQQSLDQGLQFLIQYYNGEERAKGNILERFSAQQFPDLHSELNLSSLELGDSALYFCASSVGLAGTQETQYFGPGTRLLVL.

The chain employs TRBV10-3 and TRBJ1-6; D remains unclear. The CDR3 runs to 16 residues. V shed 2 bases and J shed 1 base, with 9 bases lying between them. Germline loops: CDR1 ENHRY, CDR2 SYGVKD. Here the CDR3 DNA reads TGTGCCATCAGTGAGAGAGGCGCATCCTATAATTCACCCCTCCACTTT. Translating gives CAISERGASYNSPLHF.

Only one count was recorded for this clonotype. Likely a read error: the CDR3 ends without its conserved phenylalanine or tryptophan. The chain combines TRBV7-9 with TRBJ1-1, with 7 bases lining up with TRBD1. This CDR3 is 14 amino acids long. The germline V gene encodes CDR1 SEHNR and CDR2 FQNEAQ (reference sequence). Losses at the gene ends were 2 bases for V and 6 bases for J; bases not matched to a gene: 6. As DNA, the CDR3 is TGTGCCAGCAGCTTACAGGGGGTGAGCGCTGAAGCTTTCTTG. Its protein product is CASSLQGVSAEAFL.

This clonotype was counted a few times. This chain uses TRBV20-1 with TRBJ2-3; D remains ambiguous. Trimming left V 0 bases short and J 1 base short, with 11 bases between. Germline CDR1 DFQATT, CDR2 SNEGSKA (reference sequence). This CDR3 spans 15 amino acids. CDR3 in amino acids: CSARDSSLGTDTQYF. In nucleotides, the CDR3 is TGCAGTGCTAGAGATTCTAGTTTGGGCACAGATACGCAGTATTTT.

This clonotype turned up a few times. The genes are TRBV4-3 and TRBJ1-4, with D maybe TRBD1 (5 bases). The ends were cut back, 1 base at V and 8 bases at J, with 20 bases in the middle. Germline loops: CDR1 LGHNA, CDR2 YSLEER. The CDR3 has 17 residues. The CDR3 sequence: CASSQVVGASSREKLFF. DNA for the CDR3: TGCGCCAGCAGCCAAGTGGTTGGGGCCTCGTCGAGAGAAAAACTGTTTTTT.

This chain uses TRBV7-3 with TRBJ2-1; D is ambiguous. V lost 5 bases and J 4 bases, leaving 12 bases between the germline ends. This CDR3 spans 14 amino acids. Germline V gives CDR1 SGHTA, CDR2 FQGTGA. The CDR3 DNA reads as TGTGCCAGCAGCCCGGCGGCATTTTACAATGAGCAGTTCTTC. The encoded protein is CASSPAAFYNEQFF.

This clonotype was counted a few times. This chain links TRBV6-5 with TRBJ1-4; D not resolved. This CDR3 spans 12 amino acids. V lost 0 bases and J lost 11, with 7 bases in between. CDR1 and CDR2 from the germline V gene are MNHEY and SVGAGI. Written as DNA, the CDR3 is TGTGCCAGCAGTTACTCGTTGGGTAAACTGTTTTTT. It translates to CASSYSLGKLFF.

The sample holds a few counts of this clonotype. J is TRBJ1-5 and V is TRBV14; 7 bases match TRBD1. In germline, CDR1 is SGHDN, CDR2 FVKESK. After removal of 3 bases from V and 4 bases from J, the junction contained 3 bases not matched to a gene. The CDR3 length is 14 residues. The CDR3 nucleotides read TGTGCCAGCAGCCAGACAGGGCCGAATCAGCCCCAGCATTTT. This encodes CASSQTGPNQPQHF.

The chain carries TRBV18 and TRBJ2-1; D is unresolved. This CDR3 is built from 12 residues. Per germline, CDR1 KGHSH and CDR2 LQKENI. Trimming stripped 3 bases from V and 9 bases from J, with 9 bases between. CDR3 region: CASSPSSPEQFF. DNA of the CDR3: TGTGCCAGCTCACCGTCCTCGCCTGAGCAGTTCTTC.

This chain links TRBV5-1 with TRBJ2-3, with 8 bases matching TRBD2. The CDR3 is made up of 15 amino acids. Germline CDR1 is SGHRS and CDR2 is YFSETQ. Losses at the gene ends were 0 bases for V and 2 bases for J; bases not matched to a gene: 2. The CDR3 sequence is CASSLGGGYTDTQYF. The CDR3 coding sequence is TGCGCCAGCAGCTTGGGCGGGGGGTACACAGATACGCAGTATTTT. The variable domain in full, completed from reference TRBV5-1 and TRBJ2-3, reads KAGVTQTPRYLIKTRGQQVTLSCSPISGHRSVSWYQQTPGQGLQFLFEYFSETQRNKGNFPGRFSGRQFSNSRSEMNVSTLELGDSALYLCASSLGGGYTDTQYFGPGTRLTVL.

This sequence joins TRBV15 and TRBJ1-5; TRBD1 agrees at 7 bases. Trimming cost V 1 base and J 3 bases; bases outside gene matches: 6. The CDR3 is 16 amino acids. Germline CDR1 and CDR2: LNHNV and YYDKDF (reference sequence). The chain's CDR3 is CATSRVRDSFNQPQHF. CDR3 sequence (DNA): TGTGCCACCAGCAGAGTCCGGGACAGTTTCAATCAGCCCCAGCATTTT. The whole variable domain, filled in from reference TRBV15 and TRBJ1-5, reads DAMVIQNPRYQVTQFGKPVTLSCSQTLNHNVMYWYQQKSSQAPKLLFHYYDKDFNNEADTPDNFQSRRPNTSFCFLDIRSPGLGDTAMYLCATSRVRDSFNQPQHFGDGTRLSIL.

The CDR3 sequence is CASRTYRDSPLHF. In nucleotides, the CDR3 is TGTGCCAGCAGGACTTACAGGGATTCACCCCTCCACTTT. The gene calls are TRBV6-5 and TRBJ1-6; possibly TRBD1 for D (6 bases). V lost 6 bases and J 8 bases, leaving 11 bases between the germline ends. The CDR3 sequence is 13 residues long. The germline gives CDR1 MNHEY, CDR2 SVGAGI.

The chain is built from TRBV3-1 and TRBJ1-1, with D maybe TRBD1 (5 bases). The V gene lost 1 base and the J gene lost 4 bases, with 10 bases spanning the gap. The CDR3 is 14 residues long. Germline CDR1 and CDR2: LGHDT and YNNKEL (reference sequence). CDR3 region: CASSQGRVSTEAFF. CDR3 DNA: TGTGCCAGCAGCCAAGGCAGGGTGAGCACTGAAGCTTTCTTT.

This clonotype occurred a few times. V usage is TRBV28 and J usage is TRBJ2-7, with D unclear. V lost 2 bases to trimming and J lost 6 bases, with 14 bases between them. The CDR3 contains 14 residues. From germline, CDR1 is MDHEN and CDR2 SYDVKM. The CDR3 coding sequence is TGTGCCAGCAGTTTAAGGCTAGGAGCTCTCGAGCAGTACTTC. Translating it yields CASSLRLGALEQYF. The full variable domain, rest sourced from reference TRBV28 and TRBJ2-7, is DVKVTQSSRYLVKRTGEKVFLECVQDMDHENMFWYRQDPGLGLRLIYFSYDVKMKEKGDIPEGYSVSREKKERFSLILESASTNQTSMYLCASSLRLGALEQYFGPGTRLTVT.

The sample holds a few counts of this clonotype. This chain's CDR3 is CASSYGQGVQPQHF. The CDR3 bases are TGTGCCAGCAGCTACGGGCAGGGAGTTCAGCCCCAGCATTTT. The V call is TRBV7-2, the J call TRBJ1-5; D perhaps matches TRBD1 (5 bases). Trimming left V 4 bases short and J 6 bases short, with 13 bases between. The CDR3 runs to 14 residues. CDR1 SGHTA and CDR2 FQGNSA come from the germline V gene.

This chain uses TRBV12-3 or TRBV12-4 with TRBJ1-5; D is perhaps TRBD1 (5 bases). The CDR3 sequence is 14 residues long. V lost 7 bases, J lost 2 bases, and 12 bases lay in between. CDR3 sequence: CASTKTGGNQPQHF. The CDR3 DNA reads TGTGCCAGCACAAAGACGGGGGGCAATCAGCCCCAGCATTTT.

The gene calls are TRBV4-2 and TRBJ1-1; D is uncertain. V dropped 6 bases and J dropped 1 base, with 12 bases sitting between them. The CDR3 runs 14 residues. Germline CDR1 reads LGHNA; CDR2 reads YNFKEQ. CDR3 DNA: TGTGCCAGCAGGTATTCCGAAAGGAACACTGAAGCTTTCTTT. This sequence encodes CASRYSERNTEAFF.